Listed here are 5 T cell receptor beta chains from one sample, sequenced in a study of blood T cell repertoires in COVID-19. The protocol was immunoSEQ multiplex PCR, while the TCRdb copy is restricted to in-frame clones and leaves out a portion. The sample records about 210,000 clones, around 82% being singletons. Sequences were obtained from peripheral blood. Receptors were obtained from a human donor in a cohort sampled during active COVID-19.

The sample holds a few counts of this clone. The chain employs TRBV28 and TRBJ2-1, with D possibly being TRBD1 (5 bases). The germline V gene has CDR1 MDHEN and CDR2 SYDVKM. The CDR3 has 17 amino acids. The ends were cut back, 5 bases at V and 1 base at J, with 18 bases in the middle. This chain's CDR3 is CASSPRKGKGSYNEQFF. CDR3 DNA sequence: TGTGCCAGCAGTCCCCGTAAGGGGAAGGGTTCCTACAATGAGCAGTTCTTC.

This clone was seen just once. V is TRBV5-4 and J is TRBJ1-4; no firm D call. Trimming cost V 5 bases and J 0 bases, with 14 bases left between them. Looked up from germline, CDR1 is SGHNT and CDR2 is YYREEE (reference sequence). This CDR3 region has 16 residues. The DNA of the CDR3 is TGTGCCAGCAGTTTCACAGCGGGCCCAACTAATGAAAAACTGTTTTTT. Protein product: CASSFTAGPTNEKLFF.

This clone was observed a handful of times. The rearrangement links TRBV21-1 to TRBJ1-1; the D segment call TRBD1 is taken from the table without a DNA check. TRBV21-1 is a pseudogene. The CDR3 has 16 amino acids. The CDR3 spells CASSRQGRFMNTEAFF. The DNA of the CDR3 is TGTGCCAGCAGTCGACAGGGGCGCTTTATGAACACTGAAGCTTTCTTT.

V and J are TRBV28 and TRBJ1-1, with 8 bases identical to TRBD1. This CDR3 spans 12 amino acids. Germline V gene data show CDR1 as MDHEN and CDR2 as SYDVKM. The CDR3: CASLQGVSEAFF. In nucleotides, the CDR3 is TGTGCTTCCCTACAGGGGGTATCTGAAGCTTTCTTT.

CDR3 residues: CATSGQGGADTEAFF. CDR3 sequence (DNA): TGTGCCACCAGTGGTCAAGGGGGCGCGGACACTGAAGCTTTCTTT. V is TRBV24-1 and J is TRBJ1-1, with 7 nucleotides matching TRBD1. The CDR3 is made up of 15 amino acids. The J segment lost 3 bases and the V segment lost 5 bases, leaving 8 bases of the junction unmatched. CDR1 and CDR2 from the germline V gene are KGHDR and SFDVKD.